This T cell receptor (beta chain) appears in the sequencing data of a study of shared clonotypes between healthy human individuals. The germline V gene has CDR1 MNHNY and CDR2 SVGAGI (reference sequence). The CDR3 is 15 residues long. The ends lost 0 bases at V and 7 bases at J; junction bases unmatched: 3. Measured with immunoSEQ multiplex PCR; TCRdb has only the in-frame clones, and not every one. The sample comprises hundreds of thousands of clones, about 98% of which are singletons, and 0.3% rests with the top ten. CD8 cells regarded as naive lacked CD45RO, were positively chosen for CCR7, and omitted terminally differentiated effector memory CD45RA+ cells. Study donors comprised healthy, HIV-negative adults devoid of recent acute infection or vaccination.

The TCR sequence derives from a man younger than 45 in good health. The V gene is TRBV6-6, the J gene TRBJ2-1; 10 bases agree with TRBD1. Source material: naive CD8+ T cells sorted from blood. Written as DNA, the CDR3 is TGTGCCAGCAGTTACTCGGGACAGGGGCGTAATGAGCAGTTCTTC. It encodes CASSYSGQGRNEQFF.